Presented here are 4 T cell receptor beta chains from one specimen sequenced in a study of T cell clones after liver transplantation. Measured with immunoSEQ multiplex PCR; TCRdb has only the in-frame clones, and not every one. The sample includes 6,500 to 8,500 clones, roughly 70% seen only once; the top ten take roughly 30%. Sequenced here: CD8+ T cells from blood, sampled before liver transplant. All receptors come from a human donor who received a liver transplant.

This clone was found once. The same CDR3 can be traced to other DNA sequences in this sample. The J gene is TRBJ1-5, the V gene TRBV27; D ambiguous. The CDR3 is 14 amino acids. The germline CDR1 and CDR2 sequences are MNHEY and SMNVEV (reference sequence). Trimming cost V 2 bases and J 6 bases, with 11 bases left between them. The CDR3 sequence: CASSLVNQVQPQHF. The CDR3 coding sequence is TGTGCCAGCAGTTTAGTGAACCAAGTTCAGCCCCAGCATTTT.

CDR3 sequence reads: CASSRAWDSVISPGNTIYF. DNA for the CDR3: TGTGCCAGCAGCCGGGCTTGGGACAGCGTAATTTCTCCTGGAAACACCATATATTTT. This chain connects TRBV7-9 to TRBJ1-3; 7 positions match TRBD1. Germline V gene lookup returns CDR1 SEHNR and CDR2 FQNEAQ (reference sequence). Trimming removed 5 bases from V and 2 bases from J; junction bases left unmatched: 18. The CDR3 has 19 residues.

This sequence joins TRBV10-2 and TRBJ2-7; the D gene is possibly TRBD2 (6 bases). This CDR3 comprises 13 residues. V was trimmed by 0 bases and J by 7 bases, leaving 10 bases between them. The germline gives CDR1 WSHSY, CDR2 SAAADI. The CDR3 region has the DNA TGCGCCAGCAGTGAGTCGAGAGGGAGGGAGCAGTACGTC. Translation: CASSESRGREQYV.

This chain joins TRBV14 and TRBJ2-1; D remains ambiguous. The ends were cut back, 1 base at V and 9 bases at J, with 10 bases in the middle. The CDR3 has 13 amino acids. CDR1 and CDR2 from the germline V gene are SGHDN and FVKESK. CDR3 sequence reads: CASSQGGVSEQFF. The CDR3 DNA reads TGTGCCAGCAGCCAAGGAGGCGTATCTGAGCAGTTCTTC. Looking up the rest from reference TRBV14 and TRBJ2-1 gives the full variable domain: EAGVTQFPSHSVIEKGQTVTLRCDPISGHDNLYWYRRVMGKEIKFLLHFVKESKQDESGMPNNRFLAERTGGTYSTLKVQPAELEDSGVYFCASSQGGVSEQFFGPGTRLTVL.